The rows below give T cell receptor beta chains drawn from one sample of a study of beta chain features in type 1 diabetes. The protocol was immunoSEQ multiplex PCR, while the TCRdb copy is restricted to in-frame clones and leaves out a portion. Seen here are about 650,000 clones, around 12% observed once, and the top ten hold around 0.12%. Sequenced material: naive CD4+ T cells from blood. Receptor source: a man between 25 and 39 years old with type 1 diabetes. Both conserved end residues are trimmed from each CDR3.

ASTGGGNTIY	TRBV6-5	TRBJ1-3
ASSFLGEKGDGYT	TRBV9	TRBJ1-2
ASSTVNTEAF	TRBV10-3	TRBJ1-1
ASRQGNSPLH	TRBV30	TRBJ1-6
ASSQGPLGYNEQF	TRBV4-2	TRBJ2-1
ASFGGAGEKLF	TRBV2	TRBJ1-4
ASSLGMSGSVYTDTQY	TRBV11-3	TRBJ2-3
ASSLGLTLTEAF	TRBV5-1	TRBJ1-1
ASSLGGAGELF	TRBV7-2	TRBJ2-2
ASSFGQGSSYEQY	TRBV5-1	TRBJ2-7
ASSESKRGDNEQF	TRBV25-1	TRBJ2-1
ASSAQGNQPQH	TRBV14	TRBJ1-5
ASSTPRGAASDTQY	TRBV7-2	TRBJ2-3
ATSRDRSGGKETQY	TRBV15	TRBJ2-5
ASSSRQVSYEQY	TRBV11-2	TRBJ2-7
ASSLGTGRDIQY	TRBV5-4	TRBJ2-4
ASTRTNLPYNEQF	TRBV19	TRBJ2-1
ASSLTSTTNEKLF	TRBV9	TRBJ1-4
ASSQEWGGIHKQF	TRBV4-3	TRBJ2-1
ASTAPGQGNYGYT	TRBV19	TRBJ1-2
ASSGPDRVSTEAF	TRBV6-5	TRBJ1-1
ASSLEAGLNTEAF	TRBV5-1	TRBJ1-1
ASRESSRAPYEQY	TRBV7-8	TRBJ2-7
ASSQGTGKGQETQY	TRBV4-3	TRBJ2-5
ASSFRGAANTEAF	TRBV27	TRBJ1-1
ASSGEGYGTEAF	TRBV5-1	TRBJ1-1